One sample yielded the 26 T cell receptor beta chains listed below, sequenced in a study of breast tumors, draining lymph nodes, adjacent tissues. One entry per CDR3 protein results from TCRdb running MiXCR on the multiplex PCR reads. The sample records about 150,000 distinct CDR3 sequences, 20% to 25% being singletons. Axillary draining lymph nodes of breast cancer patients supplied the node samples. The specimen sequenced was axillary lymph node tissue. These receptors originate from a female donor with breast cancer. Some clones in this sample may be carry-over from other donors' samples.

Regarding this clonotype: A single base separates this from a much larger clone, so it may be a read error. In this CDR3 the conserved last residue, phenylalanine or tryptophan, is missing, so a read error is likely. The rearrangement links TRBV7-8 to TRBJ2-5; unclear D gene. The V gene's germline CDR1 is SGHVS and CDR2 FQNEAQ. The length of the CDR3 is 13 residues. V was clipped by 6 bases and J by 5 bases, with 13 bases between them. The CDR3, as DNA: TGTGCCAGCAGAGGTGGGATTTGGGAGACCCAGTACTCC. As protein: CASRGGIWETQYS.

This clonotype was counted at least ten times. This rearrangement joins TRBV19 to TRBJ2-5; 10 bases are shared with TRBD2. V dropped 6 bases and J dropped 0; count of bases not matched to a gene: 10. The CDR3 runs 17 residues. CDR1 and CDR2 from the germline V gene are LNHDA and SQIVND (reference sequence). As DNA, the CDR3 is TGTGCCAGTAGCCCCACCGGACTAGCGGTTCACCAAGAGACCCAGTACTTC. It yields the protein CASSPTGLAVHQETQYF.

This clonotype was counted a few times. For the CDR3, the DNA is TGTGCCAGTAGTATAAGAAGGGTGACTAGCGGGAGACCCTACGAGCAGTACTTC. Translation gives CASSIRRVTSGRPYEQYF. The chain joins TRBV19 to TRBJ2-7; 12 nucleotides line up with TRBD2. The CDR3 runs 18 residues. Germline V CDR1 and CDR2: LNHDA, SQIVND (reference sequence). V was pared by 2 bases and J by 2 bases, with 10 bases of the junction left unmatched.

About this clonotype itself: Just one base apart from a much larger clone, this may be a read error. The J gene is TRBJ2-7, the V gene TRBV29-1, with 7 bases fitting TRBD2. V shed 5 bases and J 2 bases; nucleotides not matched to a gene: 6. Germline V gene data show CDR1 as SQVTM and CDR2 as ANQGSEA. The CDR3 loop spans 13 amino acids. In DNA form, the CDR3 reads TGCAGCGTTTCCCGGGAGGTTGCCTACGAGCAGTACTTC. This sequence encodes CSVSREVAYEQYF.

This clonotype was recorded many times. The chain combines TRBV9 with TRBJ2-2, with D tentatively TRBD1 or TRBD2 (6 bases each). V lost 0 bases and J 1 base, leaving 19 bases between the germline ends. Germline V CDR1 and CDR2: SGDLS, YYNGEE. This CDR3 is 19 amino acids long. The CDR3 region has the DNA TGTGCCAGCAGCGTAGTCCCCTTGGGCGGGACACAGAACACCGGGGAGCTGTTTTTT. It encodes CASSVVPLGGTQNTGELFF.

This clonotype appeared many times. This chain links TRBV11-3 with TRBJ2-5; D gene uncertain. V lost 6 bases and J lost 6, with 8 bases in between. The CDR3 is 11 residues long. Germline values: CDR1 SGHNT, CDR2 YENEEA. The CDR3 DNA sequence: TGTGCCAGCAGTTCCAAGAAGACCCAGTACTTC. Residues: CASSSKKTQYF.

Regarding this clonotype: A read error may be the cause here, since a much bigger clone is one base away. CDR3 sequence: CASSLESLARVGEQFF. The CDR3 DNA reads TGCGCCAGCAGCTTGGAGTCGCTAGCGAGAGTCGGTGAGCAGTTCTTC. The V and J genes are TRBV5-1 and TRBJ2-1; weak D call: TRBD2 (6 bases). Germline loops: CDR1 SGHRS, CDR2 YFSETQ. The V and J ends lost 0 bases and 9 bases respectively, with 19 bases between them. The CDR3 runs 16 residues.

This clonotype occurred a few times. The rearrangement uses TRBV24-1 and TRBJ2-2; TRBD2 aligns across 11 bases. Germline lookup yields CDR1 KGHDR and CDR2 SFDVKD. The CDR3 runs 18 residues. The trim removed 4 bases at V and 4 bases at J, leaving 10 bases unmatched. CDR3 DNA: TGTGCCACCAGTGACATTAGGACTAGCGGGTTTGGCACCGGGGAGCTGTTTTTT. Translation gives CATSDIRTSGFGTGELFF.

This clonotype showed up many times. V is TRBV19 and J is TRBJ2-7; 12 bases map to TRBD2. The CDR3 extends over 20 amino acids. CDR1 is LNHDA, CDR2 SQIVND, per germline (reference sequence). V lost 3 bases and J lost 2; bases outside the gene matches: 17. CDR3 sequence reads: CASSIMPTSGSSSGTYEQYF. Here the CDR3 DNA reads TGTGCCAGTAGTATTATGCCGACTAGCGGGAGTAGTTCCGGTACCTACGAGCAGTACTTC.

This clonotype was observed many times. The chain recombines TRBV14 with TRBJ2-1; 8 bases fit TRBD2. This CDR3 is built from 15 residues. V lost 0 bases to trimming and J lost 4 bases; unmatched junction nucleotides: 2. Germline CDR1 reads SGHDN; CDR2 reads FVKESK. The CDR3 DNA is TGTGCCAGCAGCCAAGACCCTAGCGGGTACAATGAGCAGTTCTTC. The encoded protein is CASSQDPSGYNEQFF.

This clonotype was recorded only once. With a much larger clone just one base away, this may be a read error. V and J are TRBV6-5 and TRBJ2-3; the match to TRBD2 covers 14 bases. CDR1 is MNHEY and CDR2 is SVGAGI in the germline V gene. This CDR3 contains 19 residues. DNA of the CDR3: TGTGCCAGCAGTCCGGGACTAGCGGGAGTGGGTACTAGCACAGATACGCGGTATTTT. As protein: CASSPGLAGVGTSTDTRYF.

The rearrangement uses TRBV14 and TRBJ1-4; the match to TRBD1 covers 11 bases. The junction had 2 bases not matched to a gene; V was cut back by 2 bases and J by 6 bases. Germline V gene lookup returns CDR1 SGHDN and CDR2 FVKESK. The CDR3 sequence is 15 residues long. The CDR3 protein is CASSQRTGGHEKLFF. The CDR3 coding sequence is TGTGCCAGCAGCCAAAGGACAGGGGGCCATGAAAAACTGTTTTTT. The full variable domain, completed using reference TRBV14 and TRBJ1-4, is EAGVTQFPSHSVIEKGQTVTLRCDPISGHDNLYWYRRVMGKEIKFLLHFVKESKQDESGMPNNRFLAERTGGTYSTLKVQPAELEDSGVYFCASSQRTGGHEKLFFGSGTQLSVL.

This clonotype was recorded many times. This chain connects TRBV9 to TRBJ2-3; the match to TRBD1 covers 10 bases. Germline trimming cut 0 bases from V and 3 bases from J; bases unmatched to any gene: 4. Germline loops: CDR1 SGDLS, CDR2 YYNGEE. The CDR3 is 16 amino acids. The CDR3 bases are TGTGCCAGCAGCGTAGGGGACAGGGGTTGGACAGATACGCAGTATTTT. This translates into CASSVGDRGWTDTQYF.

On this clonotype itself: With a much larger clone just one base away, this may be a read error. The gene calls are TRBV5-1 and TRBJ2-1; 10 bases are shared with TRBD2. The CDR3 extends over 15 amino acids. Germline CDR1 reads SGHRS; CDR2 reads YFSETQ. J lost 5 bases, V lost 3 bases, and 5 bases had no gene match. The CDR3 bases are TGCGCCAGCAGCTCGGGTAGCGGGAGGAACAATGAGCAGTTCTTC. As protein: CASSSGSGRNNEQFF.

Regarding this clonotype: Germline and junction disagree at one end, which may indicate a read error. CDR3 loop: CANSPPGTGIGNTICF. The CDR3 region has the DNA TGTGCCAACAGTCCTCCAGGGACAGGAATAGGAAACACCATATGTTTT. The chain has TRBV2 and TRBJ1-3, with TRBD1 identical over 8 bases. This CDR3 has 16 amino acids. CDR1 is SNHLY, CDR2 FYNNEI, per germline.

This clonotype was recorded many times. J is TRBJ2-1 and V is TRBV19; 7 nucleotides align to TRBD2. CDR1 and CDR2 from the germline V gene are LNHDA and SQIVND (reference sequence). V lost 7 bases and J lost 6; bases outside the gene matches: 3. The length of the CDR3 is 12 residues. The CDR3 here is CASNSGINEQFF. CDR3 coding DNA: TGTGCCAGTAACAGCGGGATCAATGAGCAGTTCTTC. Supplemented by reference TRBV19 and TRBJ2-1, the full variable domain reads DGGITQSPKYLFRKEGQNVTLSCEQNLNHDAMYWYRQDPGQGLRLIYYSQIVNDFQKGDIAEGYSVSREKKESFPLTVTSAQKNPTAFYLCASNSGINEQFFGPGTRLTVL.

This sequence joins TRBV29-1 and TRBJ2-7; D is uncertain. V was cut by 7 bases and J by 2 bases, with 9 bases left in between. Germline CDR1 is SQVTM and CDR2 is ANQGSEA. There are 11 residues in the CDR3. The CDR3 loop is CSARTTYEQYF. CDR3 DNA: TGCAGCGCCCGTACAACCTACGAGCAGTACTTC.

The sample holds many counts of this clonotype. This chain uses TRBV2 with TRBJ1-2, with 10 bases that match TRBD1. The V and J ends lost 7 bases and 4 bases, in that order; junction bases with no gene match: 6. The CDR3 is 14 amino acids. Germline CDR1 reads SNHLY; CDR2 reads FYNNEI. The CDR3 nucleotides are TGTGCCAGCAATACCGGGACAGGGGCCTATGGCTACACCTTC. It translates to CASNTGTGAYGYTF.

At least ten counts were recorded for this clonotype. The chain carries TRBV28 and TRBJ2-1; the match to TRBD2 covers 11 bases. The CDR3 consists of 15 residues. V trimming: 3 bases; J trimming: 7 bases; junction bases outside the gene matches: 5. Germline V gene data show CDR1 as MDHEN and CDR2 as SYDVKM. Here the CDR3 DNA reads TGTGCCAGCAGTTTGAGGTCTAGCGGGAGGAATGAGCAGTTCTTC. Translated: CASSLRSSGRNEQFF.

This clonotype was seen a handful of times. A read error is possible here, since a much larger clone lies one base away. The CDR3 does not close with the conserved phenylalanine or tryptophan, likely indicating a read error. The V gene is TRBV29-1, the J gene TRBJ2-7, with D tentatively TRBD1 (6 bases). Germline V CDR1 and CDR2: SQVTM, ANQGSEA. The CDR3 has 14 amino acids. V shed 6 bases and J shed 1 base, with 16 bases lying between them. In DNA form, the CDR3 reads TGCAGCGTCTCGGCCGGGACACAGTCCTACGAGCAGTACCTC. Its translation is CSVSAGTQSYEQYL.

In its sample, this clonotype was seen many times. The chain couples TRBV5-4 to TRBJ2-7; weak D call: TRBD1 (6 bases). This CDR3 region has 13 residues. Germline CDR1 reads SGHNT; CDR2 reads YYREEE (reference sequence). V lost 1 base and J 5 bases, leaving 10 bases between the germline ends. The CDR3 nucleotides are TGTGCCAGCAGCTTGCAGGGGCGGGACGAGCAGTACTTC. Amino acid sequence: CASSLQGRDEQYF. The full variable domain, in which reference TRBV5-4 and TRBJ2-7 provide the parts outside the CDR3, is ETGVTQSPTHLIKTRGQQVTLRCSSQSGHNTVSWYQQALGQGPQFIFQYYREEENGRGNFPPRFSGLQFPNYSSELNVNALELDDSALYLCASSLQGRDEQYFGPGTRLTVT.

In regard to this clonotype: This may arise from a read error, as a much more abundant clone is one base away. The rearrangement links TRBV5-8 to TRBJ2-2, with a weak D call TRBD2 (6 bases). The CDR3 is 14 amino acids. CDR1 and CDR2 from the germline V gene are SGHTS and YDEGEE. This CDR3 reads CASSLLVSTGGLFF. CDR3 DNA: TGTGCCAGCAGCTTACTAGTTTCCACCGGGGGGCTGTTTTTT.

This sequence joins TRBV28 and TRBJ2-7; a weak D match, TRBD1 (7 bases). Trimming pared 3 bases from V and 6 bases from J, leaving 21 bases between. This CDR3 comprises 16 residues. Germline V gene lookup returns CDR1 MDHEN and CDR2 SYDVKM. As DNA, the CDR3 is TGTGCCAGCAGTTTGGTGAAGGGGCAGGGGGGTTCCGAGCAGTACTTC. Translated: CASSLVKGQGGSEQYF.

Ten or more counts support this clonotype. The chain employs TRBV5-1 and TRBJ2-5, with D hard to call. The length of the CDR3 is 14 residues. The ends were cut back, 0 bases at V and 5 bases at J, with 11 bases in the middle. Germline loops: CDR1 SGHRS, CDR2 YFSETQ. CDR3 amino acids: CASSLGQAGETQYF. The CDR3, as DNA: TGCGCCAGCAGCTTGGGGCAGGCCGGGGAGACCCAGTACTTC.

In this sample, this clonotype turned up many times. CDR3 bases: TGCAGTGCTGCCCCGGACAGGCGCTCCCAACAAGAGACCCAGTACTTC. Protein product: CSAAPDRRSQQETQYF. The V and J genes are TRBV20-1 and TRBJ2-5, with 7 bases fitting TRBD1. V trimming: 5 bases; J trimming: 2 bases; junction bases outside the gene matches: 14. CDR3 length: 16 amino acids. Germline values: CDR1 DFQATT, CDR2 SNEGSKA (reference sequence).

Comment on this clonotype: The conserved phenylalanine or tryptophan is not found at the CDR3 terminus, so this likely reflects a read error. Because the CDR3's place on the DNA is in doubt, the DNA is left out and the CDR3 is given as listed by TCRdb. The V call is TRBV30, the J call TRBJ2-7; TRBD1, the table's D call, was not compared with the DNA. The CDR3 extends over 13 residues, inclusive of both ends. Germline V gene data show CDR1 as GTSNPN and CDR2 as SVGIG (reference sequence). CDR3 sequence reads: CAWSPPVGTGPRR.